Listed below are T cell receptor beta chains from one sample, sequenced in a study of shared clonotypes between healthy human individuals. The table came from immunoSEQ multiplex PCR; TCRdb's copy has only in-frame clones and leaves some out. The table has about 300,000 clones, around two thirds seen once. Sample: memory CD4+ T cells sorted from blood. These receptors all stem from a man aged 25 to 40 in good health. Each CDR3 is given with its conserved first and last residue. Fields, in order: V gene, CDR3 protein.

v_gene: TRBV5-4
CDR3aa: CASSRQGGNQPQHF

v_gene: TRBV5-1
CDR3aa: CASSLTLAGGTGELFF

v_gene: TRBV2
CDR3aa: CASSEARGADREQFF

v_gene: TRBV2
CDR3aa: CASSSTGTRYEQYF

v_gene: TRBV18
CDR3aa: CASGRDSGNTIYF

v_gene: TRBV7-8
CDR3aa: CASSLARIAGGPVRNIQYF

v_gene: TRBV7-2
CDR3aa: CASSRTSTQETQYF

v_gene: TRBV6-1
CDR3aa: CASSSRVGEQYF

v_gene: TRBV11-3
CDR3aa: CASSPDSRRGQFF

v_gene: TRBV18
CDR3aa: CASSPRTDTQYF

v_gene: TRBV6-6
CDR3aa: CASGGWATNYGYTF

v_gene: TRBV20-1
CDR3aa: CSATVTEAFF

v_gene: TRBV5-1
CDR3aa: CASSFLAGGTGQETQYF

v_gene: TRBV28
CDR3aa: CASSPPLLPNQPQHF

v_gene: TRBV19
CDR3aa: CASREGQGAFGYTF

v_gene: TRBV10-1
CDR3aa: CASNRTGLETQYF

v_gene: TRBV11-2
CDR3aa: CASCPFGLRGYDNEQFF

v_gene: TRBV7-2
CDR3aa: CASSRGLKANYGYTF

v_gene: TRBV6-1
CDR3aa: CASSVREGGEQYF

v_gene: TRBV4-3
CDR3aa: CASSQDPSVPYGYTF

v_gene: TRBV5-1
CDR3aa: CASSLQGFATSRVLF

v_gene: TRBV29-1
CDR3aa: CSGRDRGYEQYF

v_gene: TRBV2
CDR3aa: CASSYIPYDEQYF

v_gene: TRBV27
CDR3aa: CASSLTGAVLYGYTF

v_gene: TRBV7-2
CDR3aa: CASSLVVFNEQYF

v_gene: TRBV10-3
CDR3aa: CAISESKLRSSYEQYF

v_gene: TRBV5-1
CDR3aa: CASSPGTQRYNEQFF

v_gene: TRBV7-2
CDR3aa: CASSFNTGASEAFF

v_gene: TRBV2
CDR3aa: CASSAGQNTEAFF

v_gene: TRBV2
CDR3aa: CASSEGGGSPQHF

v_gene: TRBV15
CDR3aa: CATSVSGGATFEKLFF

v_gene: TRBV29-1
CDR3aa: CSVGGADTQYF

v_gene: TRBV10-3
CDR3aa: CAISGQGVNTGELFF

v_gene: TRBV18
CDR3aa: CASSPTDTYEQYF

v_gene: TRBV6-1
CDR3aa: CASSAAGGTYEQYF

v_gene: TRBV6-5
CDR3aa: CASSYSPPGVYEQYF

v_gene: TRBV7-6
CDR3aa: CASSLQGSSGNTIYF

v_gene: TRBV28
CDR3aa: CASSPLDQTYEQYF

v_gene: TRBV10-2
CDR3aa: CASNPREDGYEQYF

v_gene: TRBV10-3
CDR3aa: CAISEPGAGNTIYF

v_gene: TRBV6-4
CDR3aa: CAIHSSGSYEQYF

v_gene: TRBV5-1
CDR3aa: CASRQQGYEQYF

v_gene: TRBV5-4
CDR3aa: CASSPGTSGIKETQYF

v_gene: TRBV18
CDR3aa: CASSLGRGELFF

v_gene: TRBV7-3
CDR3aa: CASSLIVGRGTGELFF

v_gene: TRBV2
CDR3aa: CASSRGGRYQETQYF

v_gene: TRBV5-5
CDR3aa: CASSWLAGVNTGELFF

v_gene: TRBV25-1
CDR3aa: CASSETRGRTYEQYF

v_gene: TRBV4-2
CDR3aa: CASSQSVLVEKLFF

v_gene: TRBV19
CDR3aa: CASSLTQGRSNQPQHF

v_gene: TRBV6-6
CDR3aa: CASSYLGSGSGNTIYF

v_gene: TRBV10-3
CDR3aa: CAISGAGGTEAFF

v_gene: TRBV29-1
CDR3aa: CSVGSGGADEKLFF

v_gene: TRBV28
CDR3aa: CASSLYLQTQYF

v_gene: TRBV5-1
CDR3aa: CASSSDTTSTDTQYF